This is a list of T cell receptor beta chains from one sample in a study of blood T cell repertoires in COVID-19. The table came from immunoSEQ multiplex PCR; TCRdb's copy has only in-frame clones and leaves some out. Among about 65,000 clones listed, approximately 83% were seen once. Material for sequencing was peripheral blood. These TCRs come from a man in his fifties with COVID-19, enrolled during active disease. Each CDR3 is given with its conserved first and last residue. The order of the fields is CDR3 DNA, CDR3 protein, clone size, D gene, V gene, J gene. A D gene is named only where the DNA matches it firmly. The size field is filled for only some rows; it gives once, few, many or a size class.

DNA: TGTGCCAGTAGGCCGACAGGATCCGCTCAAGAGCAGTACTTC; CDR3: CASRPTGSAQEQYF; size: .; D: .; V: TRBV19; J: TRBJ2-7
DNA: TGCGCCAGCACCGAGGTAGCGGGAGGGCCACACAATGAGCAGTTCTTC; CDR3: CASTEVAGGPHNEQFF; size: .; D: TRBD2; V: TRBV5-1; J: TRBJ2-1
DNA: TGTGCCAGCAGGGGGGGGGACAAAAACATTCAGTACTTC; CDR3: CASRGGDKNIQYF; size: .; D: TRBD2; V: TRBV28; J: TRBJ2-4
DNA: TGTGCCAGCAGTGAACCCTCCCTCCGACTAGCGGGAGTCGAGACCCAGTACTTC; CDR3: CASSEPSLRLAGVETQYF; size: .; D: TRBD2; V: TRBV6-1; J: TRBJ2-5
DNA: TGCAGCGTTCGGAACACTGAAGCTTTCTTT; CDR3: CSVRNTEAFF; size: .; D: .; V: TRBV29-1; J: TRBJ1-1
DNA: TGTGCCAGCAGCCCCCGGGGAGTCCATGGCTACACCTTC; CDR3: CASSPRGVHGYTF; size: .; D: .; V: TRBV11-2; J: TRBJ1-2
DNA: TGTGCCAGCAGGGGGACAGGTAATAGTGGCTACACCTTC; CDR3: CASRGTGNSGYTF; size: few; D: TRBD1; V: TRBV28; J: TRBJ1-2
DNA: TGTGCCAGCTCATCCCAACGGAGCGGGTCCTACAATGAGCAGTTCTTC; CDR3: CASSSQRSGSYNEQFF; size: .; D: .; V: TRBV18; J: TRBJ2-1
DNA: TGCGCCAGCAGCATCCTTCCCGGGACTAGCGTCGGGGAGCTGTTTTTT; CDR3: CASSILPGTSVGELFF; size: once; D: TRBD2; V: TRBV5-1; J: TRBJ2-2
DNA: TGCGCCAGCAGATTAGGCCTAGCGGGATCCAATGAGCAGTTCTTC; CDR3: CASRLGLAGSNEQFF; size: .; D: TRBD2; V: TRBV5-1; J: TRBJ2-1
DNA: TGTGCCTGGAGTAAGGGGGCCGGCTATGGCTACACCTTC; CDR3: CAWSKGAGYGYTF; size: .; D: TRBD1; V: TRBV30; J: TRBJ1-2
DNA: TGTGCCTGGAGTCGGGACTCGTCCGGCCCGTCTCGATCCTACGAGCAGTACTTC; CDR3: CAWSRDSSGPSRSYEQYF; size: .; D: .; V: TRBV30; J: TRBJ2-7
DNA: TGCGCCAGCAGCTTGAATCATCTCGCCTCCGCGCTCTACGAGCAGTACTTC; CDR3: CASSLNHLASALYEQYF; size: .; D: .; V: TRBV5-1; J: TRBJ2-7
DNA: TGTGCCTGGAGTGAACAGGGTACTTTTGGAAACACCATATATTTT; CDR3: CAWSEQGTFGNTIYF; size: .; D: .; V: TRBV30; J: TRBJ1-3
DNA: TGTGCCAGCAGCTTAGACGGGACTGGAAACACCATATATTTT; CDR3: CASSLDGTGNTIYF; size: .; D: .; V: TRBV7-9; J: TRBJ1-3
DNA: TGTGCCACCAGTGATTTGCGGGGAAGCACAGATACGCAGTATTTT; CDR3: CATSDLRGSTDTQYF; size: .; D: .; V: TRBV24-1; J: TRBJ2-3
DNA: TGTGCCAGCACCATTGGAGGAGGGGAGAACACTGAAGCTTTCTTT; CDR3: CASTIGGGENTEAFF; size: .; D: .; V: TRBV28; J: TRBJ1-1
DNA: TGTGCCAGCCCTAAGGGGGCTGACGAGGAGACCCAGTACTTC; CDR3: CASPKGADEETQYF; size: .; D: TRBD1; V: TRBV7-9; J: TRBJ2-5
DNA: TGTGCCAGCAGCCCCATATTGCCCCGGAGTGAGCAGTTCTTC; CDR3: CASSPILPRSEQFF; size: .; D: .; V: TRBV7-9; J: TRBJ2-1
DNA: TGTGCCAGCAGTGAATCCCTTGAAGGAGGCTCCTACAATGAGCAGTTCTTC; CDR3: CASSESLEGGSYNEQFF; size: .; D: .; V: TRBV25-1; J: TRBJ2-1
DNA: TGTGCCAGCAGCTTAGCGCGGGGACAGGGGGCTTCTGAGCAGTTCTTC; CDR3: CASSLARGQGASEQFF; size: .; D: TRBD1; V: TRBV7-2; J: TRBJ2-1
DNA: TGTGCCAGCAGCCCGACAGGCGACGAAACTCTCTTC; CDR3: CASSPTGDETLF; size: .; D: .; V: TRBV28; J: TRBJ1-2
DNA: TGTGCCAGTAGTATCAAGGGGGAGTATGGCTACACCTTC; CDR3: CASSIKGEYGYTF; size: .; D: .; V: TRBV19; J: TRBJ1-2